The source of this T cell receptor (beta chain) is a study of T cells in Graves' hyperthyroidism and ophthalmopathy. Trimming pared 9 bases from V and 6 bases from J, leaving 15 bases between. The germline V gene has CDR1 KGHDR and CDR2 SFDVKD. The CDR3 extends over 13 amino acids. At least ten counts were recorded for this clonotype. Its specificity is unknown. Findings of the study overall: The model predicted ophthalmopathy a median approximately 6.3 months before onset. Blood held most thyroid clonotypes expanded above 0.001 frequency.

It was RNA transcripts that yielded the amplified TCR beta CDR3 regions. The HTBI primer set served for first-round RT-PCR of the TCR CDR3. From the multiplex PCR reads, TCRdb called clonotypes with MiXCR, one entry per CDR3 protein. The table has nearly 600,000 distinct CDR3 sequences, approximately 15% seen once. The chain carries TRBV24-1 and TRBJ2-3; D call uncertain. This sequence originates from a woman between 25 and 40 years old with Graves' hyperthyroidism that later progressed to Graves' ophthalmopathy. The sequenced material came from blood. This CDR3 is CATSSFLADTQYF. The CDR3 nucleotides read TGTGCCACCTCCTCTTTCCTTGCGGATACGCAGTATTTT.